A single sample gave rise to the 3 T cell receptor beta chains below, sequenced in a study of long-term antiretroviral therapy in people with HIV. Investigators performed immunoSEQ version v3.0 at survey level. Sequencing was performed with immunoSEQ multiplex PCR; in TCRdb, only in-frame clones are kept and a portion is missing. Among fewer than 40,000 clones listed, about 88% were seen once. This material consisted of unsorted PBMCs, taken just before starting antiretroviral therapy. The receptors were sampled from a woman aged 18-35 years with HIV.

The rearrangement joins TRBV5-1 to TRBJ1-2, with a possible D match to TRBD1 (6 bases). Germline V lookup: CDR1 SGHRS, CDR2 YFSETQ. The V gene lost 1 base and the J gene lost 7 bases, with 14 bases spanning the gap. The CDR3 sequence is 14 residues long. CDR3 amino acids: CASSLNRDLLGYTF. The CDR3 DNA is TGCGCCAGCAGCTTGAACAGGGATCTGCTTGGCTACACCTTC.

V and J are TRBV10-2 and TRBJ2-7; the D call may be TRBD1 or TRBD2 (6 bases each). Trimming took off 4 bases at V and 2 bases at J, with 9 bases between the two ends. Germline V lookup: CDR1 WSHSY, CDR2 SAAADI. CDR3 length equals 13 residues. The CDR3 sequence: CASSAGGTYEQYF. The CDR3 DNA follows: TGCGCCAGCAGTGCCGGGGGCACCTACGAGCAGTACTTC.

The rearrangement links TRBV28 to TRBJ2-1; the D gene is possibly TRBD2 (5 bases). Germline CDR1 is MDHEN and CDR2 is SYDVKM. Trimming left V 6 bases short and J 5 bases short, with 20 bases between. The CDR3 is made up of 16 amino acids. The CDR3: CASSPAGADNNNEQFF. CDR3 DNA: TGTGCCAGCAGCCCTGCTGGAGCGGATAACAACAATGAGCAGTTCTTC.